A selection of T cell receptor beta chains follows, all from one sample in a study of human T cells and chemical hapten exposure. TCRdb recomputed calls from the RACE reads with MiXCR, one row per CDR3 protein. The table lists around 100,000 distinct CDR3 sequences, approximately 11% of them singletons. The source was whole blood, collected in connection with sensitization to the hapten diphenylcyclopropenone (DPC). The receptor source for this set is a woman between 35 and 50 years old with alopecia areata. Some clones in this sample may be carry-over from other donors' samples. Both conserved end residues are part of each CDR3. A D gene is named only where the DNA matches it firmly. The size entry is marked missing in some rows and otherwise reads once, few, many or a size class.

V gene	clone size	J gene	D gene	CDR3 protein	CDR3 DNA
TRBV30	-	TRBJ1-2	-	CAWVVGGTYGYTF	TGTGCCTGGGTCGTTGGGGGCACCTATGGCTACACCTTC
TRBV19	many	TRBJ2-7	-	CASSIRASSYEQYF	TGTGCCAGTAGTATCCGGGCCTCCTCCTACGAGCAGTACTTC
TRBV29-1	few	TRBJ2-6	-	CSVPFSGANVLTF	TGCAGCGTTCCCTTCTCTGGGGCCAACGTCCTGACTTTC
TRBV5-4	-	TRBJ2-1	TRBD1	CASSPYRGSYNEQFF	TGTGCCAGCAGCCCCTACAGGGGGTCCTACAATGAGCAGTTCTTC
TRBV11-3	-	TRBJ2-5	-	CASSLELRETQYF	TGTGCCAGCAGCTTAGAGCTACGAGAGACCCAGTACTTC
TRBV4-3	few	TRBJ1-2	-	CASSQADIGHGYTF	TGCGCCAGCAGCCAGGCTGACATAGGCCATGGCTACACCTTC
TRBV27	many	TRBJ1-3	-	CASSPAWGNTIYF	TGTGCCAGCAGTCCCGCCTGGGGAAACACCATATATTTT
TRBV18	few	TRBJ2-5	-	CASSPGSQETQYF	TGTGCCAGCTCACCGGGCAGCCAAGAGACCCAGTACTTC
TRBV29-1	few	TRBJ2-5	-	CSVSVVETQYF	TGCAGCGTTTCGGTGGTAGAGACCCAGTACTTC
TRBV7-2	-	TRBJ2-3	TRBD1	CASSSDRAGDTQCF	TGTGCCAGCAGCTCAGACAGGGCAGGAGATACGCAGTGTTTT
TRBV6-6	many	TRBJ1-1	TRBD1	CASSYLRTGYTEAFF	TGTGCCAGCAGTTACCTTCGGACAGGCTACACTGAAGCTTTCTTT
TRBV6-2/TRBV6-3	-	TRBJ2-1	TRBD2	CASKKTSGYNEQFF	TGTGCCAGCAAAAAGACTAGCGGTTACAATGAGCAGTTCTTC
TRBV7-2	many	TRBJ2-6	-	CASSFKGANVLTF	TGTGCCAGCAGCTTTAAGGGGGCCAACGTCCTGACTTTC
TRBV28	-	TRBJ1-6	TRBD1	CASSSPGTGASPLHF	TGTGCCAGCAGTTCCCCCGGGACAGGGGCTTCACCCCTCCACTTT
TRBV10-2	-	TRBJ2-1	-	CASSEYPGLGNVEQFF	TGCGCCAGCAGTGAGTACCCGGGACTGGGAAATGTGGAGCAGTTCTTC
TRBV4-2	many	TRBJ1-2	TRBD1	CASSHGGTVDYGYTF	TGTGCCAGCAGCCACGGAGGGACAGTCGACTATGGCTACACCTTC
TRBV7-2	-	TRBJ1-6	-	CASSPPGFNSPLHF	TGTGCCAGCAGCCCCCCCGGGTTCAATTCACCCCTCCACTTT
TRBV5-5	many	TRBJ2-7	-	CASSLLPGAREQYF	TGTGCCAGCAGCTTGCTTCCGGGGGCGAGGGAGCAGTACTTC
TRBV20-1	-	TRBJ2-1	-	CSARDLHNEQFF	TGCAGTGCTAGAGATCTCCACAATGAGCAGTTCTTC
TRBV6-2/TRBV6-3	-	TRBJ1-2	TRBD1	CASSTLDRGQLYGYTF	TGTGCCAGCAGTACCCTTGACAGGGGACAACTCTATGGCTACACCTTC